The TCR beta chain described here comes from a study of blood T cell repertoires in COVID-19. Study summary: There were acute and convalescent COVID-19 samples, and they came from the United States, Italy and Spain.

A Seattle source enrolled patients during active infection and followed them longitudinally. CDR1 is MNHEY and CDR2 is SMNVEV in the germline V gene (reference sequence). The CDR3 has 14 amino acids. V lost 6 bases to trimming and J lost 7 bases, with 13 bases between them. Clones were read by immunoSEQ multiplex PCR, and TCRdb kept only the in-frame ones, dropping some. Counted here are 180,000 or so clones, about four fifths occurring once; the ten biggest clones make up approximately 11%. The J gene is TRBJ1-6, the V gene TRBV27, with a possible D match to TRBD1 (6 bases). The source is a woman in her thirties or forties with COVID-19, enrolled during active disease. Input material: peripheral blood. CDR3: CASSLQGWNSPLHF. CDR3 DNA sequence: TGTGCCAGCAGCCTACAGGGTTGGAATTCACCCCTCCACTTT.